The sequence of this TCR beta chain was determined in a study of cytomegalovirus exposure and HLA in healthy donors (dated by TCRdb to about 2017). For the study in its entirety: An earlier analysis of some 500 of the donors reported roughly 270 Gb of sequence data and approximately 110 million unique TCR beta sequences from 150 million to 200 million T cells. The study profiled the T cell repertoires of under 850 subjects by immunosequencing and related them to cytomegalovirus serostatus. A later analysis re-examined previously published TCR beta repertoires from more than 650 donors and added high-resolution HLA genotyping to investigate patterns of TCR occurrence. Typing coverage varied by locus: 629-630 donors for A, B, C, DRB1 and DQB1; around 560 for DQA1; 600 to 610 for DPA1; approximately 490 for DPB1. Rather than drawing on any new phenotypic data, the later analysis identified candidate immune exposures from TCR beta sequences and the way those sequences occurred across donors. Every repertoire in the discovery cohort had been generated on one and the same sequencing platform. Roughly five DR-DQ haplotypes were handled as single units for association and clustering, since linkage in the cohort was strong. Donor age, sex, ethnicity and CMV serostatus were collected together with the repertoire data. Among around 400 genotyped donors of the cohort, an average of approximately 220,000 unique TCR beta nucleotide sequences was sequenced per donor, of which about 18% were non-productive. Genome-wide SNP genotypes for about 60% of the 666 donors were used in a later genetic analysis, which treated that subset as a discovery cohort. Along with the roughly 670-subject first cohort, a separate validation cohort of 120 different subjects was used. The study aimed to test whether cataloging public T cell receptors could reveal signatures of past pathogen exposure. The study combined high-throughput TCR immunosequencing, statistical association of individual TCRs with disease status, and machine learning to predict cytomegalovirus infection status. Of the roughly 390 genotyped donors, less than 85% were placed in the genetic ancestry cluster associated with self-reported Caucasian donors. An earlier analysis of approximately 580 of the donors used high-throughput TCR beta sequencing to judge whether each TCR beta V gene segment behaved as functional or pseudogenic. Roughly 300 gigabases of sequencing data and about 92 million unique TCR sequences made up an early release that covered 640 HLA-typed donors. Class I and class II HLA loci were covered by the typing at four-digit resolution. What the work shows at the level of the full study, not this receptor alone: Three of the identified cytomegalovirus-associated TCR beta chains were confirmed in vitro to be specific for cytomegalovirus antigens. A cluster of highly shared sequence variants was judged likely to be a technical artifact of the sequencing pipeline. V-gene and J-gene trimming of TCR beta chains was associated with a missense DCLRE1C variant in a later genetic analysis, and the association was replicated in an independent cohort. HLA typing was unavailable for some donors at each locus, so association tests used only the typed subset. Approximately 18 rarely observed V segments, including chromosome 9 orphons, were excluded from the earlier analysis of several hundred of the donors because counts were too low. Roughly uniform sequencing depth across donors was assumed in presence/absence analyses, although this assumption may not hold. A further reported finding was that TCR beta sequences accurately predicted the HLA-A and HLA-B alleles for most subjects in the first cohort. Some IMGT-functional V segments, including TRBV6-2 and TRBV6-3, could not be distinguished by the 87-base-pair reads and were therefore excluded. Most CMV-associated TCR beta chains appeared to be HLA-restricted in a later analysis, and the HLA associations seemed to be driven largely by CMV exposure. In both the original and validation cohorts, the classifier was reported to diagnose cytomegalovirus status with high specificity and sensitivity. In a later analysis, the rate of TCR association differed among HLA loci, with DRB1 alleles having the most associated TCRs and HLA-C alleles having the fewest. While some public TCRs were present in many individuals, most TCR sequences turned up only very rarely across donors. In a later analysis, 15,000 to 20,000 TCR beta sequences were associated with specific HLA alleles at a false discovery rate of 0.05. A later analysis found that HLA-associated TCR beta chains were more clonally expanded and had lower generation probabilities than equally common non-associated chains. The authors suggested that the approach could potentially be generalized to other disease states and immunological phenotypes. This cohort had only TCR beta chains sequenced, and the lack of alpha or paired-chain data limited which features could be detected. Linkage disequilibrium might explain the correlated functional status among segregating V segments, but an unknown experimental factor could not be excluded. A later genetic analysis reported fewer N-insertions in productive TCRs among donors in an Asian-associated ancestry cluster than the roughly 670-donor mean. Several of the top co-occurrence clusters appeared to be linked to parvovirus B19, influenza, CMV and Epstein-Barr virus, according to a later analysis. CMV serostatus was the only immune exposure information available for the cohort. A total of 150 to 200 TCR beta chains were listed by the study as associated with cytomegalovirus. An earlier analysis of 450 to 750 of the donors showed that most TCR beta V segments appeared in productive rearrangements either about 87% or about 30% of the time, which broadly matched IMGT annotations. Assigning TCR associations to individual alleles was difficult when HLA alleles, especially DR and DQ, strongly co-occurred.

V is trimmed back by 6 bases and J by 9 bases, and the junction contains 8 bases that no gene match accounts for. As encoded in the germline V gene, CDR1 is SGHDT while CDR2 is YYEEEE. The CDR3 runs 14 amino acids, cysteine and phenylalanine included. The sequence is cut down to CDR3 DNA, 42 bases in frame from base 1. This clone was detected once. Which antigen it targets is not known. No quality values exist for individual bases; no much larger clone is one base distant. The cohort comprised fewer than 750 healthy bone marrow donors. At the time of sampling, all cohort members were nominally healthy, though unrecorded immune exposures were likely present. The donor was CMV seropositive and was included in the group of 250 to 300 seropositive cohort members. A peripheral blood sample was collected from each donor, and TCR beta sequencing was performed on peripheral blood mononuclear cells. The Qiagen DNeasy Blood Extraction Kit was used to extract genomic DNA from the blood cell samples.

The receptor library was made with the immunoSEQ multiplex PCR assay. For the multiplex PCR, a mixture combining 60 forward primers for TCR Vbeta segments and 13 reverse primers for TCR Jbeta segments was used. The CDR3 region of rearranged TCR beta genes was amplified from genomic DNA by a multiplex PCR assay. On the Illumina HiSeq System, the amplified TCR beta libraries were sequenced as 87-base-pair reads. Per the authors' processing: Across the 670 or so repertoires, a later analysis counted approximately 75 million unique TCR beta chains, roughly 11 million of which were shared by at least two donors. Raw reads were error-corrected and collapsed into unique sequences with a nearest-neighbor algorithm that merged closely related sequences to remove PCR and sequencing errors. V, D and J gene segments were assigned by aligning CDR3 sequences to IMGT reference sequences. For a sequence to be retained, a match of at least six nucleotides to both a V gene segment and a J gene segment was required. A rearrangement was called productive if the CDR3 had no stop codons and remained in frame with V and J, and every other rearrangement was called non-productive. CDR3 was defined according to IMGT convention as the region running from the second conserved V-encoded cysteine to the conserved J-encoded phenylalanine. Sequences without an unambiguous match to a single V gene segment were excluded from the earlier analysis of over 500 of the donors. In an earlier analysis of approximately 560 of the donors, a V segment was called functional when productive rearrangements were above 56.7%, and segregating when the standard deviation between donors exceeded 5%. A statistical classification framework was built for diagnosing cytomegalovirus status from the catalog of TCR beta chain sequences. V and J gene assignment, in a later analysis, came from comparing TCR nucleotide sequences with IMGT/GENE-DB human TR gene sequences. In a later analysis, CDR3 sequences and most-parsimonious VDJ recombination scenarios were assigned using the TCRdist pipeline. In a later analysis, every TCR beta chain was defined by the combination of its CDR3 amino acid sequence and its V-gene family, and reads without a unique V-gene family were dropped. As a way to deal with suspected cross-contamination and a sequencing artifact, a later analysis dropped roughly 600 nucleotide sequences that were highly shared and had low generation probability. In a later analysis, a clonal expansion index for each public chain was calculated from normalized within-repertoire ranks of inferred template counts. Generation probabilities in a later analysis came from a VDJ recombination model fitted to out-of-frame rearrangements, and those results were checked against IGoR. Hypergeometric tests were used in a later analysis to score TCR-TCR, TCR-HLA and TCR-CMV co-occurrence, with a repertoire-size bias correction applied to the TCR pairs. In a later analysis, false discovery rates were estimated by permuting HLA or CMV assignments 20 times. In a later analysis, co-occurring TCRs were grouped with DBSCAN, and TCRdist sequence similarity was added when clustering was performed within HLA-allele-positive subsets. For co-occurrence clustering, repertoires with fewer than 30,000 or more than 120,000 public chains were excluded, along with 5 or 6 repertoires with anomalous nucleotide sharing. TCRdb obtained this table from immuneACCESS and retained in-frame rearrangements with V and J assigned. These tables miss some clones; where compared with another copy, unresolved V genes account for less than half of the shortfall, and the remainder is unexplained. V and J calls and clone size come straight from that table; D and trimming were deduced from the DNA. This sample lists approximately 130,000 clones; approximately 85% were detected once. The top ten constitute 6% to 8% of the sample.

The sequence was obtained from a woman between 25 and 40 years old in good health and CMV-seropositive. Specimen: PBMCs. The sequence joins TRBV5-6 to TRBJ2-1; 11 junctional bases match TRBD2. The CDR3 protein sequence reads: CASIPGGTSGEQFF. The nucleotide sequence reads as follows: TGTGCCAGCATCCCGGGAGGGACTAGCGGTGAGCAGTTCTTC.